This TCR beta chain was sequenced during a study of cytomegalovirus exposure and HLA in healthy donors. Study summary: Later, an analysis reported that the approximately 120 validation repertoires had used the same platform as the approximately 600 first-cohort repertoires.

The CDR3 is made up of 15 amino acids. CDR1 is MGHRA, CDR2 YSYEKL, per germline. With 0 bases removed from V and 4 bases from J, the gap between germline ends came to 13 bases. Notes on this clone: Its antigen remains unidentified.

Assay: immunoSEQ multiplex PCR; the TCRdb copy retains only in-frame clones and omits some. The sample lists about 260,000 clones; about nine tenths were seen once. These donors were members of the approximately 120-subject validation cohort, a group separate from the roughly 700-subject first cohort. Study-level points and caveats: Specificity of a few CMV-associated chains for CMV antigens was verified in vitro. A subsequent analysis found that TCR clusters from the first cohort also tended to co-occur in the 110 or so validation repertoires, with approximately 95% of cluster scores above 0.

Sequenced input: PBMCs. The sequence was obtained from a woman aged 25 to 39 in good health and CMV-seronegative. This chain links TRBV4-1 with TRBJ2-7; TRBD2 is a possible D gene (5 bases). This chain's CDR3 is CASSQDEGYNYEQYF. CDR3 sequence (DNA): TGCGCCAGCAGCCAAGATGAGGGATACAATTACGAGCAGTACTTC.